The 12 T cell receptor beta chains given below trace back to one sample, sequenced in a study of T cells in women clearing cervical HPV infection. TCRdb's copy holds only in-frame clones and misses some; the assay was immunoSEQ multiplex PCR. The sample has approximately 40,000 clones. The specimen was blood buffy coat. The receptors derive from a woman aged 18 to 75 with a cervical HPV16 infection that either progressed to CIN3+ or cleared (not recorded which).

With respect to this clone: The read terminates 3 residues before the CDR3 end, so the remaining end is supplied by the germline J gene. This chain joins TRBV18 and TRBJ2-3; 8 bases fit TRBD2. Germline V gives CDR1 KGHSH, CDR2 LQKENI. This CDR3 has 16 amino acids. V lost 1 base to trimming and J lost 2 bases; unmatched junction nucleotides: 5. CDR3 bases read: TGTGCCAGCTCACCACAAGCGGGGGCCTTCACAGATACG. This sequence encodes CASSPQAGAFTDT. The complete CDR3 protein is CASSPQAGAFTDTQYF.

A remark on this clone: The read is 3 residues too short to cover the CDR3 end, so that end is filled in from the germline J gene. The chain uses TRBV7-3 and TRBJ2-7, with D hard to call. The germline V gene has CDR1 SGHTA and CDR2 FQGTGA. The ends were cut back, 5 bases at V and 6 bases at J, with 14 bases in the middle. The CDR3 contains 13 residues. Incomplete CDR3 DNA: TGTGCCAGCAGCCCAGCAGGTGATGGCGAG. Its protein is CASSPAGDGE. The entire CDR3 sequence reads CASSPAGDGEQYF.

A remark on this clone: The sequence runs out 3 residues before the end of the CDR3; the remainder is reconstructed from the germline J gene. The chain recombines TRBV2 with TRBJ1-5; 7 bases are shared with TRBD1. Trimming removed 4 bases from V and 6 bases from J; junction bases left unmatched: 9. Germline V gene data show CDR1 as SNHLY and CDR2 as FYNNEI. This CDR3 has 15 residues. The CDR3 spells CASSVRQGESQPQHF. The DNA read from the CDR3 is TGTGCCAGCAGTGTCAGACAGGGCGAGAGTCAGCCC.

Worth noting for this clone: The read comes to an end 3 residues before the CDR3 does, leaving the germline J gene to fill in the end. V is TRBV10-1 and J is TRBJ2-7; TRBD2 agrees at 8 bases. In germline, CDR1 is WNHNN, CDR2 SYGVQD (reference sequence). The V and J ends lost 6 bases and 2 bases, in that order; junction bases with no gene match: 9. This CDR3 has 15 amino acids. CDR3 DNA (partial): TGCGCCAGCAGCCCCACTAGCGGACTCACCTACGAG. Protein sequence: CASSPTSGLTYE. The CDR3 reads in full as CASSPTSGLTYEQYF.

Details on this clone: Coverage ceases 3 residues before the CDR3 finishes, and the germline J gene fills in the end. The genes are TRBV19 and TRBJ2-4, with 7 nucleotides matching TRBD1. The CDR3 has 13 amino acids. Germline V lookup: CDR1 LNHDA, CDR2 SQIVND (reference sequence). J lost 6 bases, V lost 4 bases, and 3 bases had no gene match. CDR3 DNA, as far as it was read: TGTGCCAGTAGTACGGGACAGCGAAACATT. Residues: CASSTGQRNI. The full CDR3 protein reads CASSTGQRNIQYF.

Concerning this clone itself: From the germline J gene comes the end of the CDR3, since the read stops 3 residues before it. The chain recombines TRBV7-2 with TRBJ1-4; TRBD1 matches at 9 bases. Trimming removed 5 bases from V and 3 bases from J; junction bases left unmatched: 4. CDR1 and CDR2 from the germline V gene are SGHTA and FQGNSA. This CDR3 is 15 amino acids long. The CDR3 sequence: CASSIRTGANEKLFF. The part of the CDR3 DNA that was read is TGTGCCAGCAGCATTAGGACAGGGGCTAATGAAAAA.

As regards this clone: The read falls 3 residues short of the CDR3 end, and the missing part is taken from the germline J gene. The chain employs TRBV7-6 and TRBJ2-2, with D perhaps TRBD2 (6 bases). CDR1 and CDR2 from the germline V gene are SGHVS and FNYEAQ. Between the trimmed V and J ends, which lost 5 bases and 2 bases, there was a span of 12 bases. The CDR3 length is 15 residues. CDR3 bases read: TGTGCCAGCAGCCCGGACTATACAAACACCGGGGAG. Protein sequence: CASSPDYTNTGE. The entire CDR3 protein is CASSPDYTNTGELFF.

Concerning this clone: From the germline J gene comes the end of the CDR3, since the read stops 3 residues before it. The J gene is TRBJ1-1, the V gene TRBV19; TRBD1 is a possible D gene (5 bases). CDR1 LNHDA and CDR2 SQIVND come from the germline V gene (reference sequence). The CDR3 is 16 residues long. V shed 1 base and J shed 4 bases, with 16 bases lying between them. Incomplete CDR3 DNA: TGTGCCAGTAGTATAGCTTTAACAGGAAGGTTCACTGAA. Amino acids: CASSIALTGRFTE. The CDR3 in its entirety is CASSIALTGRFTEAFF.

Notes on this clone: The missing CDR3 end, 3 residues past where the read stops, is filled in from the germline J gene. The same CDR3 is also encoded by other DNA sequences in this sample. This rearrangement joins TRBV7-8 to TRBJ2-1, with TRBD1 identical over 7 bases. V trimming: 3 bases; J trimming: 1 base; junction bases outside the gene matches: 3. In germline, CDR1 is SGHVS, CDR2 FQNEAQ. The CDR3 loop spans 15 amino acids. The CDR3 region is CASSFRQGSYNEQFF. CDR3 DNA (partial): TGTGCCAGCAGCTTCCGACAGGGTTCCTACAATGAG.

About this clone itself: The read stops 3 residues short of the end of the CDR3; the missing end is completed from the germline J gene. V is TRBV12-3 or TRBV12-4 and J is TRBJ2-7; 10 nucleotides line up with TRBD1. V gave up 4 bases and J gave up 1 base; unmatched junction bases: 1. CDR3 size: 14 residues. The sequenced part of the CDR3 DNA is TGTGCCAGCAGTTCGGACAGGGGGTCCTACGAG. Protein product: CASSSDRGSYE. The whole CDR3 protein is CASSSDRGSYEQYF.

Of note for this clone: The read falls 3 residues short of the CDR3 end, and the missing part is taken from the germline J gene. This chain links TRBV5-4 with TRBJ1-3, with D tentatively TRBD1 (5 bases). The germline V gene encodes CDR1 SGHNT and CDR2 YYREEE (reference sequence). This CDR3 comprises 14 residues. The V and J ends lost 1 base and 7 bases respectively, with 12 bases between them. CDR3 loop: CASSLQGWSNTIYF. The sequenced part of the CDR3 DNA is TGTGCCAGCAGCTTGCAGGGATGGAGTAACACC.

CDR3 residues: CASILGAVPNYGYTF. The CDR3 bases that were read are TGTGCCAGTATCCTGGGGGCAGTTCCCAACTATGGC. The chain combines TRBV19 with TRBJ1-2; possibly TRBD1 for D (6 bases). The CDR3 end falls 3 residues outside the read, so it is completed with the germline J gene. V lost 7 bases to trimming and J lost 2 bases, with 17 bases between them. The CDR3 sequence is 15 residues long. From germline, CDR1 is LNHDA and CDR2 SQIVND (reference sequence).